A selection of T cell receptor beta chains follows, all from one sample in a study of blood T cells in healthy people across ages. TCRdb analysed the 5' RACE reads with MiXCR anew, one entry per CDR3 protein. The sample has about 800,000 distinct CDR3 sequences; 55% to 75% are singletons. The specimen was blood. These receptors came from a man between 25 and 39 years old in good health. CDR3s include the opening cysteine and the closing phenylalanine or tryptophan. A D gene is named only where the DNA matches it firmly. Size values are once, few and many counts, or a class for expanded clones, and some rows have none.

clone_size d_call j_call v_call cdr3_aa cdr3_nt
NA TRBD2 TRBJ2-7 TRBV5-1 CASRTMTSGRDEQYF TGCGCCAGCCGAACCATGACTAGCGGGAGGGACGAGCAGTACTTC
NA NA TRBJ2-1 TRBV7-2 CASSLTGTGLSYNEQFF TGTGCCAGCAGCTTAACTGGGACTGGGCTTTCCTACAATGAGCAGTTCTTC
NA TRBD1 TRBJ1-6 TRBV12-3/TRBV12-4 CASSFSGGDSPLHF TGTGCCAGCAGTTTCTCAGGGGGGGATTCACCCCTCCACTTT
NA NA TRBJ2-7 TRBV4-3 CASKIQTGAYEQYF TGCGCCAGCAAGATACAAACAGGAGCCTACGAGCAGTACTTC
NA NA TRBJ2-7 TRBV28 CASSPYQTGNNEQYF TGTGCCAGCAGCCCGTACCAAACAGGGAACAATGAGCAGTACTTC
NA NA TRBJ1-2 TRBV4-3 CASSQGWGGDNYGYTF TGCGCCAGCAGCCAAGGTTGGGGAGGGGATAACTATGGCTACACCTTC
NA TRBD2 TRBJ2-3 TRBV20-1 CSARTSGGVNTDTQYF TGCAGTGCTCGGACTAGCGGGGGGGTCAACACAGATACGCAGTATTTT
NA NA TRBJ1-4 TRBV5-1 CASSERATNEKLFF TGCGCCAGCAGTGAGCGTGCAACTAATGAAAAACTGTTTTTT
NA TRBD2 TRBJ2-5 TRBV13 CASSPGLEWETQYF TGTGCCAGCAGCCCGGGACTAGAATGGGAGACCCAGTACTTC
few TRBD2 TRBJ2-1 TRBV5-1 CASSLEAGGPQKFF TGCGCCAGCAGCTTGGAAGCGGGGGGGCCTCAGAAGTTCTTC
NA NA TRBJ2-6 TRBV6-6 CASSYDLAGANVLTF TGTGCCAGCAGTTACGACCTAGCTGGGGCCAACGTCCTGACTTTC
NA NA TRBJ2-1 TRBV7-2 CASSKDQLDEQFF TGTGCCAGCAGCAAAGATCAGTTGGATGAGCAGTTCTTC
NA NA TRBJ1-6 TRBV6-5 CASSAGGNSPLHF TGTGCCAGCAGTGCGGGGGGCAATTCACCCCTCCACTTT
NA NA TRBJ1-4 TRBV12-3/TRBV12-4 CASSLGVTIEKLFF TGTGCCAGCAGTTTGGGGGTAACAATCGAAAAACTGTTTTTT
NA NA TRBJ1-2 TRBV7-9 CASSFGRELSNYGYTF TGTGCCAGCAGCTTCGGCAGGGAACTTTCTAACTATGGCTACACCTTC
NA NA TRBJ2-1 TRBV12-3/TRBV12-4 CASSLGDLNEQFF TGTGCCAGCAGTTTGGGAGACCTCAATGAGCAGTTCTTC
NA NA TRBJ2-7 TRBV12-3/TRBV12-4 CASSLADSLNEQYF TGTGCCAGCAGTTTAGCAGATTCCCTCAACGAGCAGTACTTC
NA TRBD2 TRBJ2-5 TRBV12-3/TRBV12-4 CASSLAQASGRLQETQYF TGTGCCAGCAGTTTAGCGCAGGCTAGCGGGAGACTTCAAGAGACCCAGTACTTC
NA TRBD1 TRBJ2-7 TRBV6-2/TRBV6-3 CATRKKGTVYEQYF TGTGCCACCCGAAAAAAGGGGACAGTATACGAGCAGTACTTC
NA NA TRBJ2-3 TRBV27 CASSSQISTDTQYF TGTGCCAGCAGTTCCCAGATTAGCACAGATACGCAGTATTTT
NA TRBD2 TRBJ2-5 TRBV4-3 CASSQTRGSGETQYF TGCGCCAGCAGCCAAACCCGGGGTAGCGGGGAGACCCAGTACTTC
NA NA TRBJ1-6 TRBV21-1 CASSKARPGWGPGGSPLHF TGTGCCAGCAGCAAAGCCCGACCGGGCTGGGGCCCCGGTGGATCACCCCTCCACTTT
NA TRBD1 TRBJ2-7 TRBV18 CASSSGQGVCYEQYF TGTGCCAGCTCTTCTGGACAGGGGGTCTGTTACGAGCAGTACTTC
NA NA TRBJ2-5 TRBV15 CATSRHSTPQETQYF TGTGCCACCAGCAGGCACTCAACCCCGCAAGAGACCCAGTACTTC
NA NA TRBJ1-6 TRBV5-5 CASSFRVENSPLHF TGTGCCAGCAGCTTTAGGGTGGAGAATTCACCCCTCCACTTT
NA NA TRBJ1-2 TRBV6-5 CASSNSGGYTF TGTGCCAGCAGTAACTCCGGAGGCTACACCTTC
NA NA TRBJ2-6 TRBV29-1 CSVERSRSGANVLTF TGCAGCGTTGAAAGATCCCGATCTGGGGCCAACGTCCTGACTTTC
NA NA TRBJ2-4 TRBV3-1 CASSLEENIQYF TGTGCCAGCAGCCTGGAAGAAAACATTCAGTACTTC
few NA TRBJ2-6 TRBV6-1 CASSVGFGANVLTF TGTGCCAGCAGTGTAGGGTTCGGGGCCAACGTCCTGACTTTC
NA TRBD2 TRBJ2-5 TRBV4-1 CASSQILAGGETQYF TGCGCCAGCAGCCAGATTCTAGCGGGGGGAGAGACCCAGTACTTC
many NA TRBJ2-7 TRBV12-3/TRBV12-4 CASSLQSSYEQYF TGTGCCAGCAGCCTTCAAAGCTCCTACGAGCAGTACTTC
NA TRBD2 TRBJ2-1 TRBV5-1 CASSLAVGLGRINEQFF TGCGCCAGCAGCTTGGCAGTCGGACTAGGGAGGATTAATGAGCAGTTCTTC
once TRBD1 TRBJ1-1 TRBV4-1 CASSQGGTGRAFF TGCGCCAGCAGCCAAGGGGGGACAGGGAGGGCTTTCTTT
NA TRBD2 TRBJ2-7 TRBV7-9 CASSWGGINEQYF TGTGCCAGCAGCTGGGGAGGGATTAACGAGCAGTACTTC
NA NA TRBJ1-2 TRBV29-1 CSVEQKRYGYTF TGCAGCGTGGAACAGAAGAGGTATGGCTACACCTTC
few TRBD1 TRBJ1-2 TRBV7-2 CASSLSFSTWGQGSRYGYTF TGTGCCAGCAGCTTATCGTTTTCGACGTGGGGACAGGGGTCGCGCTATGGCTACACCTTC
NA TRBD1 TRBJ1-4 TRBV25-1 CASRRQGTNEKLFF TGTGCCAGCAGAAGACAGGGCACTAATGAAAAACTGTTTTTT
NA NA TRBJ2-7 TRBV7-9 CASSVQGSIYEQYF TGTGCCAGCAGCGTCCAGGGATCCATCTACGAGCAGTACTTC
NA NA TRBJ1-2 TRBV18 CASSPPTRGYTF TGTGCCAGCTCACCACCGACGCGGGGCTACACCTTC
NA NA TRBJ2-1 TRBV7-2 CASSSQREQFF TGTGCCAGCAGCTCCCAGCGGGAGCAGTTCTTC
NA NA TRBJ2-7 TRBV7-2 CASSPGPMDEQYF TGTGCCAGCAGCCCGGGACCGATGGACGAGCAGTACTTC
few NA TRBJ2-1 TRBV20-1 CSAPARSYNEQFF TGCAGTGCTCCGGCGCGGTCCTACAATGAGCAGTTCTTC
NA TRBD2 TRBJ2-3 TRBV20-1 CSARSPGLAGGPYTDTQYF TGCAGTGCTCGTTCCCCGGGACTAGCGGGAGGGCCCTACACAGATACGCAGTATTTT
NA NA TRBJ2-1 TRBV7-2 CASSPRGGSSAYNEQFF TGTGCCAGCAGCCCGCGAGGGGGTAGCTCGGCCTACAATGAGCAGTTCTTC
NA TRBD2 TRBJ2-1 TRBV27 CASNPSGNRGGEQFF TGTGCCAGCAACCCTAGCGGGAACCGGGGAGGAGAGCAGTTCTTC
NA NA TRBJ2-1 TRBV9 CASTGVAESSYNEQFF TGTGCCAGCACAGGAGTTGCTGAGAGCTCCTACAATGAGCAGTTCTTC
few NA TRBJ2-6 TRBV4-3 CASSQRSLDDYSGANVLTF TGCGCCAGCAGCCAACGCTCGCTGGATGACTACTCTGGGGCCAACGTCCTGACTTTC
NA NA TRBJ1-4 TRBV27 CASSFGTSFGLPEKLFF TGTGCCAGCAGTTTTGGGACGTCCTTTGGCTTACCCGAAAAACTGTTTTTT
NA NA TRBJ2-3 TRBV18 CASSLQAARTDTQYF TGTGCCAGCTCACTACAAGCAGCCCGCACAGATACGCAGTATTTT
few TRBD1 TRBJ2-1 TRBV12-3/TRBV12-4 CASSTDRNEQFF TGTGCCAGCAGTACGGACAGGAATGAGCAGTTCTTC
many NA TRBJ1-6 TRBV14 CASSQGRENSPLHF TGTGCCAGCAGCCAGGGCAGGGAAAATTCACCCCTCCACTTT
NA NA TRBJ1-1 TRBV4-3 CASSQKALVPTEAFF TGCGCCAGCAGCCAGAAGGCGCTGGTCCCCACTGAAGCTTTCTTT
many NA TRBJ1-1 TRBV12-3/TRBV12-4 CASSLTTEAFF TGTGCCAGCAGTTTGACCACTGAAGCTTTCTTT
NA NA TRBJ2-3 TRBV4-3 CASSQDPPSTDTQYF TGCGCCAGCAGCCAAGATCCCCCTAGCACAGATACGCAGTATTTT
NA NA TRBJ2-7 TRBV7-9 CASSPTGGWGEQYF TGTGCCAGCAGCCCGACAGGTGGTTGGGGCGAGCAGTACTTC